Presented here are 16 T cell receptor beta chains from one specimen sequenced in a study of blood T cell repertoires in COVID-19 (dated by TCRdb to between 2020 and 2021). Library preparation used the immunoSEQ multiplex PCR assay. In its TCRdb copy, this immuneACCESS table keeps in-frame sequences only and misses some clones. Where compared with another copy, unresolved V genes explain less than half of these, and the others have no known cause. The sample contains some 20,000 clones, more than 70% of them found a single time. Around 9.6% of the sample rests with the top ten. Sequenced input: peripheral blood. These TCRs come from a man aged 40-55 years with active COVID-19.

This clone was observed a single time. This chain links TRBV2 with TRBJ2-7; D unclear. The CDR3 runs 12 residues. V shed 6 bases and J shed 3 bases, with 9 bases lying between them. Germline values: CDR1 SNHLY, CDR2 FYNNEI. CDR3 nucleotide sequence: TGTGCCAGCAGGAGCTCAATCTACGAGCAGTACTTC. It specifies CASRSSIYEQYF.

V gene TRBV4-2 combines with J gene TRBJ2-7, with 12 bases identical to TRBD2. CDR3 size: 16 residues. The J segment lost 0 bases and the V segment lost 2 bases, leaving 2 bases of the junction unmatched. The germline CDR1 and CDR2 sequences are LGHNA and YNFKEQ. This CDR3 is CASSQTGLAGSYEQYF. The CDR3 DNA follows: TGTGCCAGCAGCCAAACGGGACTAGCGGGCTCCTACGAGCAGTACTTC.

This clone was seen only a few times. The gene calls are TRBV24-1 and TRBJ1-2, with a possible D match to TRBD1 (5 bases). The germline gives CDR1 KGHDR, CDR2 SFDVKD. The CDR3 is made up of 12 amino acids. The ends were cut back, 9 bases at V and 4 bases at J, with 11 bases in the middle. CDR3 DNA sequence: TGTGCCACCCCTGGACAACCCTATGGCTACACCTTC. It encodes CATPGQPYGYTF.

The sample holds a few counts of this clone. This chain links TRBV19 with TRBJ1-2; 9 nucleotides align to TRBD1. CDR1 is LNHDA, CDR2 SQIVND, per germline (reference sequence). There are 14 residues in the CDR3. V shed 6 bases and J 1 base; nucleotides not matched to a gene: 3. CDR3 sequence (DNA): TGTGCCAGTAGCCCGGGACAGGGTAACTATGGCTACACCTTC. Amino acid sequence: CASSPGQGNYGYTF.

The chain employs TRBV11-1 and TRBJ2-1, with 8 bases aligning to TRBD1. V dropped 5 bases and J dropped 14; count of bases not matched to a gene: 5. The CDR3 contains 11 residues. Germline lookup yields CDR1 SGHAT and CDR2 FQDESV (reference sequence). The CDR3 nucleotides read TGTGCCAGCAGCCAGGACAGGGTTGAGTTCTTC. Encoded protein: CASSQDRVEFF.

The chain has TRBV15 and TRBJ2-5, with 10 bases aligning to TRBD1. Germline V gene data show CDR1 as LNHNV and CDR2 as YYDKDF (reference sequence). J lost 5 bases, V lost 6 bases, and 12 bases had no gene match. The CDR3 is made up of 16 amino acids. In DNA form, the CDR3 reads TGTGCCACCAGTCGGGCTGACAGGGGGCGAGTTGAGACCCAGTACTTC. This encodes CATSRADRGRVETQYF.

The chain links TRBV7-2 to TRBJ2-1, with 10 bases lining up with TRBD2. The CDR3 extends over 15 amino acids. The J segment lost 6 bases and the V segment lost 5 bases, leaving 7 bases of the junction unmatched. CDR1 is SGHTA and CDR2 is FQGNSA in the germline V gene. CDR3 protein: CASSPPSGRANEQFF. The CDR3 DNA reads as TGTGCCAGCAGCCCGCCCAGCGGGAGGGCCAATGAGCAGTTCTTC.

This clone rates as medium-sized. V is TRBV4-3 and J is TRBJ1-2; weak D call: TRBD1 (6 bases). From germline, CDR1 is LGHNA and CDR2 YSLEER. Trimming pared 0 bases from V and 5 bases from J, leaving 13 bases between. CDR3 length equals 15 residues. CDR3 DNA: TGCGCCAGCAGCCAAGAGGTACAGGGAATTTATGGCTACACCTTC. It yields the protein CASSQEVQGIYGYTF.

This chain connects TRBV20-1 to TRBJ2-1; TRBD1 might be the D (7 bases). Trimming removed 3 bases from V and 15 bases from J, with 18 bases in between. CDR3 size: 12 residues. In germline, CDR1 is DFQATT, CDR2 SNEGSKA (reference sequence). The CDR3 sequence: CSASSAGRQGFF. In DNA, the CDR3 is TGCAGTGCTAGTTCAGCGGGTCGACAGGGGTTCTTC.

This chain joins TRBV5-1 and TRBJ2-7; D is perhaps TRBD2 (5 bases). The CDR3 sequence is 14 residues long. Germline values: CDR1 SGHRS, CDR2 YFSETQ. V was shortened by 3 bases and J by 0 bases, with 10 bases between the two germline ends. In DNA form, the CDR3 reads TGCGCCAGCAGCTCGACGCGGGTCTCCTACGAGCAGTACTTC. It translates to CASSSTRVSYEQYF.

The V call is TRBV4-3, the J call TRBJ2-3, with D perhaps matching TRBD2 (6 bases). V shed 3 bases and J shed 2 bases, with 9 bases lying between them. The CDR3 spans 14 residues. Germline loops: CDR1 LGHNA, CDR2 YSLEER. In nucleotides, the CDR3 is TGCGCCAGCAGCCAGGACTATAACACAGATACGCAGTATTTT. It specifies CASSQDYNTDTQYF.

The J gene is TRBJ2-5, the V gene TRBV7-9; TRBD1 agrees at 8 bases. CDR3 size: 15 residues. The germline V gene encodes CDR1 SEHNR and CDR2 FQNEAQ (reference sequence). The V gene end was trimmed by 5 bases and the J gene end by 1 base; junction bases not matched to a gene: 6. The chain's CDR3 is CASSTLQGVQETQYF. Here the CDR3 DNA reads TGTGCCAGCAGCACACTACAGGGGGTCCAAGAGACCCAGTACTTC.

The chain joins TRBV6-6 to TRBJ1-6; tentatively, D is TRBD1 (5 bases). Germline V gene data show CDR1 as MNHNY and CDR2 as SVGAGI (reference sequence). With 2 bases removed from V and 9 bases from J, the gap between germline ends came to 14 bases. The CDR3 length is 15 residues. CDR3 in DNA: TGTGCCAGCAGTTACGACCCCGGGGGGGTTTCACCCCTCCACTTT. Amino acids: CASSYDPGGVSPLHF.

V usage is TRBV27 and J usage is TRBJ1-1; 12 bases are a match to TRBD1. The CDR3 is made up of 14 amino acids. CDR1 is MNHEY, CDR2 SMNVEV, per germline (reference sequence). The V segment lost 8 bases and the J segment 4 bases; nucleotides outside the gene matches: 5. The CDR3 DNA reads TGTGCCAGCGGGGACAGGGGGCCGGTCACTGAAGCTTTCTTT. Translation gives CASGDRGPVTEAFF.

Notes on this clone: The same CDR3 can be traced to other DNA sequences in this sample. The rearrangement links TRBV27 to TRBJ2-5; weak D call: TRBD2 (6 bases). CDR3 length: 14 amino acids. The germline CDR1 and CDR2 sequences are MNHEY and SMNVEV (reference sequence). V was pared by 5 bases and J by 0 bases, with 10 bases between. CDR3 in DNA: TGTGCCAGCAGTCCTCGGGACTACCAAGAGACCCAGTACTTC. Translated, it gives CASSPRDYQETQYF.

The chain combines TRBV4-3 with TRBJ1-2; the D is unclear. The CDR3 consists of 15 residues. Germline loops: CDR1 LGHNA, CDR2 YSLEER. Trimming left V 0 bases short and J 2 bases short, with 10 bases between. Here the CDR3 reads CASSQDSAGNYGYTF. CDR3 DNA: TGCGCCAGCAGCCAAGATAGTGCAGGAAACTATGGCTACACCTTC.